This T cell receptor beta chain was found in a study of regulatory T cells in long-lasting Graves disease. Study results and limitations: Only a small sample size was used, which may have cut accuracy.

There are many counts of this clonotype. The antigen is not known. Noted time point: newly diagnosed GD, antithyroid drugs for less than 3 months. RNA isolated from PBMCs was used to make the TCR library. Trimming removed 6 bases from V and 4 bases from J; junction bases left unmatched: 1. Germline loops: CDR1 MDHEN, CDR2 SYDVKM. The CDR3 is 12 amino acids. Construction of TCR beta libraries relied on iRepertoire HTBI primers and on Arm-PCR targeting CDR3 regions. MiXCR, applied by TCRdb to the multiplex PCR reads, yields one record per CDR3 protein. The sample shows 400,000 to 550,000 distinct CDR3 sequences, about a sixth of them seen only once. In addition, the sample was reused for a study of T cells in Graves' hyperthyroidism and ophthalmopathy.

The specimen comprised peripheral blood mononuclear cells (PBMCs), sampled at new diagnosis, from a patient treated with antithyroid drugs. This TCR was sampled from a young woman with Graves disease. V gene TRBV28 combines with J gene TRBJ2-5, with 8 bases fitting TRBD1. The DNA of the CDR3 is TGTGCCAGCAGGGGGACAGGAGAGACCCAGTACTTC. It specifies CASRGTGETQYF.